This is a list of T cell receptor beta chains from one sample in a study of regulatory T cells in long-lasting Graves disease. TCRdb reanalysed the multiplex PCR reads using MiXCR and keeps one entry per CDR3 protein. In the table there are roughly 450,000 distinct CDR3 sequences, less than 25% of which are singletons. The sequencing here drew on peripheral blood mononuclear cells (PBMCs), taken when the disease was refractory, from a patient treated with antithyroid drugs. These receptors originate from a female donor with Graves disease. Both conserved end residues are part of each CDR3. The D gene is left open where the match is weak. Some rows mark clone size as missing; the rest say once, few, many or name a class of expanded clone.

d_call j_call clone_size v_call cdr3_aa cdr3_nt
- TRBJ2-3 - TRBV7-2 CASSIGRLDTQYF TGTGCCAGCAGCATCGGACGATTAGATACGCAGTATTTT
- TRBJ1-1 many TRBV12-3/TRBV12-4 CASRDMDTNTEAFF TGTGCCAGCAGGGACATGGACACGAACACTGAAGCTTTCTTT
TRBD1 TRBJ1-2 many TRBV28 CASRPTDRGIYTF TGTGCCAGCAGACCGACGGACAGGGGAATATACACCTTC
- TRBJ1-1 many TRBV12-3/TRBV12-4 CASSLGLRAFF TGTGCCAGCAGTTTAGGGTTGAGAGCTTTCTTT
TRBD2 TRBJ2-5 many TRBV11-2 CASSKTSGRAEETQYF TGTGCCAGCAGCAAAACTAGCGGGAGGGCCGAAGAGACCCAGTACTTC
- TRBJ2-1 - TRBV5-1 CASSLDREEQFF TGCGCCAGCAGCTTGGACAGGGAGGAGCAGTTCTTC
TRBD1 TRBJ1-3 - TRBV7-2 CASSPWTGEGTIYF TGTGCCAGCAGCCCCTGGACAGGGGAGGGCACCATATATTTT
- TRBJ1-2 few TRBV6-1 CASSEPRGAGYGYTF TGTGCCAGCAGTGAACCCAGAGGGGCAGGCTATGGCTACACCTTC
TRBD1 TRBJ1-2 many TRBV11-2 CASSLSGTANYGYTF TGTGCCAGCAGTTTATCGGGGACAGCCAACTATGGCTACACCTTC
- TRBJ2-7 few TRBV7-8 CASIPIGGLQYF TGTGCCAGCATCCCGATAGGCGGGTTACAGTACTTC
TRBD2 TRBJ2-7 - TRBV7-2 CASSLARGVRYF TGTGCCAGCAGCTTAGCTCGGGGGGTTCGGTACTTC
- TRBJ1-4 many TRBV7-2 CASSLQGGGVREKLFF TGTGCCAGCAGCTTGCAGGGAGGAGGGGTACGGGAAAAACTGTTTTTT
- TRBJ2-5 many TRBV12-3/TRBV12-4 CASSFKGETQYF TGTGCCAGCAGCTTCAAAGGGGAGACCCAGTACTTC
TRBD1 TRBJ2-7 - TRBV5-1 CASSQSPTGKSEQYF TGCGCCAGCAGCCAATCTCCGACAGGGAAGTCCGAGCAGTACTTC
- TRBJ2-3 few TRBV30 CAWSATSTDTQYF TGTGCCTGGAGCGCAACTAGCACAGATACGCAGTATTTT
- TRBJ1-6 few TRBV12-3/TRBV12-4 CASSPPGTYNSPLHF TGTGCCAGCAGCCCCCCGGGGACCTATAATTCACCCCTCCACTTT
- TRBJ2-7 few TRBV6-5 CASSYYPDVDYEQYF TGTGCCAGCAGTTACTACCCGGACGTCGACTACGAGCAGTACTTC
- TRBJ1-4 many TRBV7-2 CASSRAGKREKLFF TGTGCCAGCAGCCGGGCAGGGAAAAGGGAAAAACTGTTTTTT
- TRBJ2-4 - TRBV7-9 CASSSGSENIQYF TGTGCCAGCAGCTCAGGGTCGGAAAACATTCAGTACTTC
- TRBJ2-1 - TRBV2 CASSEGGAGEQFF TGTGCCAGCAGTGAGGGCGGTGCTGGGGAGCAGTTCTTC
TRBD1 TRBJ1-5 - TRBV4-1 CASSQGDRGNQPQHF TGCGCCAGCAGCCAGGGGGACAGGGGAAATCAGCCCCAGCATTTT
TRBD1 TRBJ2-5 - TRBV5-4 CASSLGGQGAGEQYF TGTGCCAGCAGCTTGGGTGGACAGGGGGCGGGTGAGCAGTACTTC
TRBD2 TRBJ2-1 - TRBV28 CASSPSGTSGTSYNEQFF TGTGCCAGCAGTCCAAGCGGGACTAGCGGGACCTCCTACAATGAGCAGTTCTTC
TRBD2 TRBJ2-1 - TRBV20-1 CSGETSGIYNEQFF TGCAGTGGAGAGACTAGCGGGATCTACAATGAGCAGTTCTTC
- TRBJ2-5 - TRBV5-1 CASSSPGRTFRLYF TGCGCCAGCAGCTCCCCTGGGAGGACATTCCGCCTTTACTTC
- TRBJ2-2 few TRBV30 CAWSVPSTRYTGELFF TGTGCCTGGAGTGTTCCCTCGACCAGATACACCGGGGAGCTGTTTTTT
- TRBJ1-2 few TRBV15 CATSRDFTSNYGYTF TGTGCCACCAGCAGAGATTTCACTTCTAACTATGGCTACACCTTC